This T cell receptor (beta chain) was retrieved from a study of blood T cell repertoires in COVID-19. About the study: COVID-19 samples from acute and convalescent phases originated in the United States, Italy and Spain. T cells, B-cell-depleted T cells, or PBMCs provided the cDNA or gDNA that served as material.

Methods used by the authors: Counts of nucleated cells, estimated from reference gene primer amplification, were obtained. TCRdb's copy holds only in-frame clones and misses some; the assay was immunoSEQ multiplex PCR. From that table come the V and J calls and clone size; the DNA was used to work out D and trimming. The data contain about 280,000 clones, over 75% of them singletons. The source is a man between 18 and 29 years old with active or convalescent COVID-19. Material: peripheral blood.

CDR3 region: CASSQGGGRNSPLHF. DNA for the CDR3: TGCGCCAGCAGCCAGGGGGGGGGCAGGAATTCACCCCTCCACTTT. The chain couples TRBV4-3 to TRBJ1-6; D is possibly TRBD1 (6 bases). The CDR3 loop spans 15 amino acids. The V end was cut by 3 bases, the J end by 7 bases, with 13 bases between. Germline CDR1 is LGHNA and CDR2 is YSLEER.